These 11 T cell receptor beta chains came from one sample sequenced in a study of blood T cell repertoires in COVID-19. Method: immunoSEQ multiplex PCR; TCRdb's copy keeps in-frame clones and lacks some. The sample records 150,000 to 200,000 clones, about 86% being singletons. Sequencing was carried out using peripheral blood. These receptors all stem from a woman of 80 years or more with acute or convalescent COVID-19.

The chain recombines TRBV5-6 with TRBJ1-4; the D is unclear. V shed 0 bases and J shed 0 bases, with 3 bases lying between them. CDR1 is SGHDT and CDR2 is YYEEEE in the germline V gene. This CDR3 has 14 residues. The CDR3 sequence is CASSLASTNEKLFF. In DNA, the CDR3 is TGTGCCAGCAGCTTGGCATCAACTAATGAAAAACTGTTTTTT.

J is TRBJ2-7 and V is TRBV6-5; TRBD2 aligns across 11 bases. The length of the CDR3 is 15 residues. V was pared by 5 bases and J by 3 bases, with 6 bases of the junction left unmatched. Germline CDR1 and CDR2: MNHEY and SVGAGI. CDR3 sequence: CASSLAGGAFYEQYF. The CDR3 nucleotides are TGTGCCAGCAGTCTAGCGGGAGGAGCCTTCTACGAGCAGTACTTC.

The rearrangement links TRBV28 to TRBJ1-2; D might be TRBD1 (6 bases). The CDR3 is 12 residues long. The germline V gene has CDR1 MDHEN and CDR2 SYDVKM. V lost 4 bases, J lost 8 bases, and 11 bases lay in between. CDR3 DNA: TGTGCCAGCAGTTGGAAAGGGGGAGGCTACACCTTC. Translated, it gives CASSWKGGGYTF.

J is TRBJ2-1 and V is TRBV29-1, with D possibly TRBD2 on 5 matching bases. This CDR3 spans 13 amino acids. With 5 bases removed from V and 8 bases from J, the gap between germline ends came to 16 bases. Germline V lookup: CDR1 SQVTM, CDR2 ANQGSEA. The CDR3 DNA reads as TGCAGCGTTTTTGAGACTACTGGCCATGAGCAGTTCTTC. Encoded protein: CSVFETTGHEQFF.

The chain joins TRBV27 to TRBJ2-7; 7 bases fit TRBD2. The CDR3 spans 16 residues. Germline CDR1 reads MNHEY; CDR2 reads SMNVEV (reference sequence). Trimming took 0 bases from V and 3 from J; bases not matched to a gene: 8. The CDR3 sequence: CASSLSAGDLLYEQYF. The CDR3 DNA follows: TGTGCCAGCAGTTTATCGGCGGGGGACTTACTCTACGAGCAGTACTTC.

This chain uses TRBV20-1 with TRBJ2-5; D ambiguous. Trimming pared 4 bases from V and 5 bases from J, leaving 5 bases between. CDR1 and CDR2 from the germline V gene are DFQATT and SNEGSKA (reference sequence). This CDR3 spans 10 amino acids. CDR3 protein: CSATAETQYF. Written as DNA, the CDR3 is TGCAGTGCTACTGCGGAGACCCAGTACTTC.

This chain uses TRBV5-1 with TRBJ2-7, with D hard to call. The CDR3 length is 12 residues. CDR1 and CDR2 from the germline V gene are SGHRS and YFSETQ. V was shortened by 4 bases and J by 1 base, with 6 bases between the two germline ends. In DNA, the CDR3 is TGCGCCAGCAGCGCTAATTCCTACGAGCAGTACTTC. Residues: CASSANSYEQYF.

This rearrangement joins TRBV5-1 to TRBJ1-4; TRBD1 matches 10 bases. Trimming at V came to 3 bases and at J to 5 bases, leaving 4 bases not matched to a gene. CDR3 length equals 15 residues. Looked up from germline, CDR1 is SGHRS and CDR2 is YFSETQ. CDR3 protein: CASSSRDRGNEKLFF. As DNA, the CDR3 is TGCGCCAGCAGCTCCCGGGACAGGGGAAATGAAAAACTGTTTTTT.

CDR3 region: CASSPAAGLAVLGTQYF. The CDR3 coding sequence is TGCGCCAGCAGCCCTGCAGCGGGACTAGCGGTCCTAGGGACCCAGTACTTC. The genes are TRBV5-1 and TRBJ2-5; 11 bases fit TRBD2. Germline CDR1 and CDR2: SGHRS and YFSETQ. J was trimmed by 7 bases and V by 4 bases; bases with no gene match: 15. The length of the CDR3 is 17 residues. Supplemented by reference TRBV5-1 and TRBJ2-5, the full variable domain reads KAGVTQTPRYLIKTRGQQVTLSCSPISGHRSVSWYQQTPGQGLQFLFEYFSETQRNKGNFPGRFSGRQFSNSRSEMNVSTLELGDSALYLCASSPAAGLAVLGTQYFGPGTRLLVL.

The J gene is TRBJ2-5, the V gene TRBV20-1; 10 bases fit TRBD2. Germline CDR1 reads DFQATT; CDR2 reads SNEGSKA (reference sequence). With 3 bases clipped from V and 5 bases from J, the junction kept 12 bases outside the gene matches. There are 16 residues in the CDR3. As DNA, the CDR3 is TGCAGTGCTAGTTTTGGACTAGCGGTCTTTTTGGAGACCCAGTACTTC. It translates to CSASFGLAVFLETQYF.

The CDR3 DNA is TGCGCCAGCAGCCCGGACAGAAGGGATCAGCCCCAGCATTTT. Translation: CASSPDRRDQPQHF. The rearrangement uses TRBV4-1 and TRBJ1-5; maybe TRBD1 (6 bases). CDR1 is MGHRA, CDR2 YSYEKL, per germline. Trimming pared 4 bases from V and 5 bases from J, leaving 12 bases between. This CDR3 is 14 amino acids long.